This T cell receptor beta chain derives from a study of blood T cell repertoires in COVID-19. Whole-study context: There were acute and convalescent COVID-19 samples, and they came from the United States, Italy and Spain. From T cells, B-cell-depleted T cells, or PBMCs came the material, which was cDNA or gDNA.

Trimming removed 3 bases at V and 5 bases at J, with 19 bases between. Germline CDR1 is MNHNS and CDR2 is SASEGT. The CDR3 extends over 16 amino acids. Authors' data handling: Counts of nucleated cells, estimated from reference gene primer amplification, were obtained. Measured with immunoSEQ multiplex PCR; TCRdb has only the in-frame clones, and not every one. The V and J calls and clone size were taken over from that table, and D and trimming were inferred from the DNA. Among 30,000 to 45,000 clones listed, approximately 88% were seen once. The receptor's source is a human donor in a cohort sampled during active COVID-19. The chain carries TRBV6-1 and TRBJ2-5; D may be TRBD2 (6 bases). Sequencing was carried out using peripheral blood. As DNA, the CDR3 is TGTGCCAGCAGTGATGACCGGAGGGGTCACGGTGAGACCCAGTACTTC. It codes for CASSDDRRGHGETQYF.